The rows below give T cell receptor beta chains drawn from one sample of a study of blood T cell repertoires in COVID-19. Using immunoSEQ multiplex PCR, the repertoire was profiled, and TCRdb retains in-frame clones only, with some absent. The repertoire holds fewer than 350,000 clones, with around nine tenths as singletons. The sequenced sample was PBMCs or T cells enriched from blood (not recorded which). These TCRs come from a middle-aged woman who had recovered from COVID-19. Each CDR3 is given with its conserved first and last residue. Clone size is given for some rows only: seen once, a few or many times, or a class if the clone is expanded.

J,V,size,CDR3
TRBJ2-1,TRBV19,-,CASSIIQRGNNEQFF
TRBJ1-3,TRBV3-1/TRBV3-2,-,CASSRSGTGRNTIYF
TRBJ1-3,TRBV6-6,-,CASSPGQGTIYF
TRBJ2-5,TRBV7-2,once,CASSFLNGGAGETQYF
TRBJ1-2,TRBV5-4,-,CASSTTGSRAYGYTF
TRBJ1-5,TRBV19,-,CASSIAPSGRSNQPQHF
TRBJ2-5,TRBV5-1,-,CASSLGGQGAGETQYF
TRBJ2-7,TRBV27,-,CASSRVNSYEQYF
TRBJ1-2,TRBV6-1,-,CASSESWTEVYGYTF
TRBJ2-3,TRBV9,-,CASSYSGGQDTDTQYF
TRBJ2-7,TRBV18,few,CASSPPQGQDEQYF
TRBJ1-4,TRBV25-1,-,CASSEGGRGPEKLFF
TRBJ1-2,TRBV19,many,CASSIGGDRDYGYTF
TRBJ2-7,TRBV7-8,-,CASSPLARIYEQYF
TRBJ2-1,TRBV9,-,CASSYGAGTYNEQFF
TRBJ1-6,TRBV19,-,CASRTDRGFNSPLHF
TRBJ2-7,TRBV5-1,-,CASSPGIAARLGEQYF
TRBJ2-6,TRBV18,few,CASSPTGPGANVLTF
TRBJ2-5,TRBV24-1,-,CATSDTGQNQYF
TRBJ2-5,TRBV5-1,few,CASSLVGEETQYF
TRBJ2-7,TRBV7-2,-,CASSLNPGGNEQYF
TRBJ2-5,TRBV7-7,-,CASSLGGTSSETQYF